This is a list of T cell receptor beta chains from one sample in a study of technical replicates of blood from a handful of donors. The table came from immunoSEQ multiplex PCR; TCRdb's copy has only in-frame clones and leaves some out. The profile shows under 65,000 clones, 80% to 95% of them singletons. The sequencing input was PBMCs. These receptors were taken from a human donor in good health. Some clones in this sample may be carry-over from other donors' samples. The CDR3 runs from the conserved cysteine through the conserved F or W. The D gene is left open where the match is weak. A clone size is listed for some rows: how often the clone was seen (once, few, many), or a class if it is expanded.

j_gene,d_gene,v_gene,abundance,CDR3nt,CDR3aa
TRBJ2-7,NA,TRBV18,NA,TGTGCCAGCTCACCACCGCTACTAGGAACCTACGAGCAGTACTTC,CASSPPLLGTYEQYF
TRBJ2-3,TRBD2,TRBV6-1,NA,TGTGCCAGCAGTGAAGGACTAGCGGGAGCAGATACGCAGTATTTT,CASSEGLAGADTQYF
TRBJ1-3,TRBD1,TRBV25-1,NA,TGTGCCAGCAGTGAAACAGGGGCTGGAAACACCATATATTTT,CASSETGAGNTIYF
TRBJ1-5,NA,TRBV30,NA,TGTGCCTGGAGTCCAGGGAATAGCAATCAGCCCCAGCATTTT,CAWSPGNSNQPQHF
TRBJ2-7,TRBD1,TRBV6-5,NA,TGTGCCAGCAGTAGCACAGGGGGCTGGGAGCAGTACTTC,CASSSTGGWEQYF
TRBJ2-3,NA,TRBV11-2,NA,TGTGCCAGCAGCTTAGGATCCCTGGGGCCCACAGATACGCAGTATTTT,CASSLGSLGPTDTQYF
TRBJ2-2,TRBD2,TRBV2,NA,TGTGCCAGCAGGCCACTAGCGGGGGCATTCGACGACCTGAACACCGGGGAGCTGTTTTTT,CASRPLAGAFDDLNTGELFF
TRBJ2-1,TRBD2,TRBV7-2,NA,TGTGCCAGCAGCTTAGCCCCTCAACTAGCGGGGGAGAAGGAAGATGAGCAGTTCTTC,CASSLAPQLAGEKEDEQFF
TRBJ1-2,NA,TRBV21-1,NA,TGTGCCAGCAGCAGTTATTCAGGGGGCGACTATGGCTACACCTTC,CASSSYSGGDYGYTF
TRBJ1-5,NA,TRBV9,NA,TGTGCCAGCAGCGTGGAACAGAATCAGCCCCAGCATTTT,CASSVEQNQPQHF
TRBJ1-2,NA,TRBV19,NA,TGTGCCAGTAGTATAGGAGAGGGCGGCTACACCTTC,CASSIGEGGYTF
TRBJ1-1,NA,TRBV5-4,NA,TGTGCCAGCAGCCGGAATAAGACACGGATGAACACTGAAGCTTTCTTT,CASSRNKTRMNTEAFF
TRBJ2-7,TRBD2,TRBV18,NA,TGTGCCAGCTCACCTGATAGCGGGAGTGCCGAGCAGTACTTC,CASSPDSGSAEQYF
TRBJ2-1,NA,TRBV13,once,TGTGCCAGCAGCTTAGGGCTAGCTCCCCACAATGAGCAGTTCTTC,CASSLGLAPHNEQFF
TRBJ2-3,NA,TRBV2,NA,TGTGCCAGTCAACTAGCACACACAGATACGCAGTATTTT,CASQLAHTDTQYF
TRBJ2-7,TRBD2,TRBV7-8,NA,TGTGCCAGCAGTCCCTTTACTAGCGGCCCCTACGAGCAGTACTTC,CASSPFTSGPYEQYF
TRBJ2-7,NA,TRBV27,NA,TGTGCCAGCCGCCACGGGACTTCCTACGAGCAGTACTTC,CASRHGTSYEQYF
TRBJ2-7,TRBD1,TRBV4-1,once,TGCGCCAGCAGCCGGGACAGGGTCAAACCCTACGAGCAGTACTTC,CASSRDRVKPYEQYF
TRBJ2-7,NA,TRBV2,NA,TGTGCCAGCAGCAGGGTACCGGGCGAGCAGTACTTC,CASSRVPGEQYF
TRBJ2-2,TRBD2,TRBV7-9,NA,TGTGCCAGCAGCCGTAGCGGGAGGGACACCGGGGAGCTGTTTTTT,CASSRSGRDTGELFF
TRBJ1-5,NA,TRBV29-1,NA,TGCAGCGTCGCGACAGCAAATAGCAATCAGCCCCAGCATTTT,CSVATANSNQPQHF
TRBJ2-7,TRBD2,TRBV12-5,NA,TGTGCTAGTGGGTGGTGGAGTAGCGGGAGCGACGAGCAGTACTTC,CASGWWSSGSDEQYF
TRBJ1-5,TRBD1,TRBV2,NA,TGTGCCAGCAGGTTATCAGGGACAGCAAATCAGCCCCAGCATTTT,CASRLSGTANQPQHF
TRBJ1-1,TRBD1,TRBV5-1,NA,TGCGCCAGCAGCGGACTTACAGGGGTCATGAACACTGAAGCTTTCTTT,CASSGLTGVMNTEAFF
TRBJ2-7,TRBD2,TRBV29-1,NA,TGCAGCGTGGCGGGGGTAACCTCCTACGAGCAGTACTTC,CSVAGVTSYEQYF
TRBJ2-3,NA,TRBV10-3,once,TGTGCCATCAGTAGCGGGCCCCTGTTCAGCACAGATACGCAGTATTTT,CAISSGPLFSTDTQYF
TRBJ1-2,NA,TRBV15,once,TGTGCCACACAGAAAGCGGGGGGCTATGGCTACACCTTC,CATQKAGGYGYTF
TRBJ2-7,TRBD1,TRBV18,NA,TGTGCCAGCTCAAGCGGGGGACAGGGGGCCTACGAGCAGTACTTC,CASSSGGQGAYEQYF
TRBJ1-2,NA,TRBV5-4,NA,TGTGCCAGCAGCCCCAGGTCCATGGGGGGAAATGGCTACACCTTC,CASSPRSMGGNGYTF
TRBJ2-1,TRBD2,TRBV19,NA,TGTGCCAGTAGTGCCCCGGGACTAGTCTTCAATGAGCAGTTCTTC,CASSAPGLVFNEQFF
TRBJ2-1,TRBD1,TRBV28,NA,TGTGCCAGCAGTTTAGGGACAGGGGGTTACAATGAGCAGTTCTTC,CASSLGTGGYNEQFF
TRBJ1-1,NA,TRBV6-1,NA,TGTGCCAGCAGTGATCCATTCAGGGTCGTGAACACTGAAGCTTTCTTT,CASSDPFRVVNTEAFF
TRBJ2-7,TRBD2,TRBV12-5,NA,TGTGCTAGTGGTTTGGACGCGGGAGCCCTGTACGAGCAGTACTTC,CASGLDAGALYEQYF
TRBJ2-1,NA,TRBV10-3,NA,TGTGCCATCAGTGTTGCGGGAGAGCAGTTCTTC,CAISVAGEQFF
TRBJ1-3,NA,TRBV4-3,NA,TGCGCCAGCAGCCAAGATCGAGGTACTGGAAACACCATATATTTT,CASSQDRGTGNTIYF
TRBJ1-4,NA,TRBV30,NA,TGTGCCTGGAGCCCGGCAGGAGCGGATGAAAAACTGTTTTTT,CAWSPAGADEKLFF
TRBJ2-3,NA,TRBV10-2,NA,TGCGCCAGCAGTGATCAAGCGAGGCAACCGGATACGCAGTATTTT,CASSDQARQPDTQYF
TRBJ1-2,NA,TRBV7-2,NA,TGTGCCAGCGGCATGAAGGGCTACACCTTC,CASGMKGYTF
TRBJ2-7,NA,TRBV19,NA,TGTGCCAGTAGTGACCTCGGGGGTGGGTCGAGGAGCTCCTACGAGCAGTACTTC,CASSDLGGGSRSSYEQYF
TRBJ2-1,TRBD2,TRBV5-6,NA,TGTGCCAGCAGCAAACTTAGCGGGAATGAGCAGTTCTTC,CASSKLSGNEQFF
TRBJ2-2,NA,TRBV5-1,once,TGCGCCAGCAATACGGACAGATCCACCGGGGAGCTGTTTTTT,CASNTDRSTGELFF
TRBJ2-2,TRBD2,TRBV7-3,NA,TGTGCCAGCAGCTCGACCCCTTTAGCGGGAGATACCGGGGAGCTGTTTTTT,CASSSTPLAGDTGELFF
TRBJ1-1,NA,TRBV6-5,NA,TGTGCCAGCAGTTACCTGGTTCGAGGGCCCACTGAAGCTTTCTTT,CASSYLVRGPTEAFF
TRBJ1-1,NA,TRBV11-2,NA,TGTGCCAGCAGCGCGGTGGGGAGGTACACTGAAGCTTTCTTT,CASSAVGRYTEAFF
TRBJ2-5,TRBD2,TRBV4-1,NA,TGCGCCAGCAGCCAGCGCGGGGGGACCCAAGAGACCCAGTACTTC,CASSQRGGTQETQYF
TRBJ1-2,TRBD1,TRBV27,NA,TGTGCCAGTACACCGGGACAGGGTAGCGGCTACACCTTC,CASTPGQGSGYTF
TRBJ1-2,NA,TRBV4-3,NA,TGCGCCAGCAGCCAAGAGGCAGGGTGGGCCTATGGCTACACCTTC,CASSQEAGWAYGYTF
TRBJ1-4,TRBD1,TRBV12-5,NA,TGTGCTAGTGGTTTGGTAAAGGGGGCCGGCAGGGGTAGTGAAAAACTGTTTTTT,CASGLVKGAGRGSEKLFF
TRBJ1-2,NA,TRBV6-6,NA,TGTGCCAGCAGCTCTTATTCGAGTGGCTACACCTTC,CASSSYSSGYTF
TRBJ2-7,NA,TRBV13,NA,TGTGCCAGCAGCTTAGTACGGGCCTACGAGCAGTACTTC,CASSLVRAYEQYF
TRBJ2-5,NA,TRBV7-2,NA,TGTGCCAGCAGCTTTTCGAGGACAGAAGAGACCCAGTACTTC,CASSFSRTEETQYF
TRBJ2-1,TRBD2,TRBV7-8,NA,TGTGCCAGCAGCTTAGCGGTAGCGGGGGAGCAGTTCTTC,CASSLAVAGEQFF
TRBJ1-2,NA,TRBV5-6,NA,TGTGCCAGCAGCCTTAGGGGTTTGTCCTATGGCTACACCTTC,CASSLRGLSYGYTF